The next 16 T cell receptor beta chains were all read from a single sample in a study of PD-L1 blockade in urothelial cancer. The protocol was immunoSEQ multiplex PCR, while the TCRdb copy is restricted to in-frame clones and leaves out a portion. The profile covers about 43,000 clones, with about 80% appearing a single time and over 12% taken by the ten largest. Noted time point: peripheral blood 6 weeks after treatment start. Here the sequenced sample was PBMCs, taken around atezolizumab (anti-PD-L1) treatment. All receptors derive from a man aged 55 to 70 with urothelial cancer.

This rearrangement joins TRBV2 to TRBJ1-6, with D perhaps matching TRBD1 (6 bases). The germline CDR1 and CDR2 sequences are SNHLY and FYNNEI. CDR3 length equals 15 residues. V lost 6 bases to trimming and J lost 10 bases, with 19 bases between them. For the CDR3, the DNA is TGTGCCAGCAGCCCGGGACACCAATTTCAATCACCCCTCCACTTT. This encodes CASSPGHQFQSPLHF.

This rearrangement joins TRBV27 to TRBJ2-6; D perhaps matches TRBD1 (6 bases). Germline CDR1 and CDR2: MNHEY and SMNVEV (reference sequence). The V end was cut by 0 bases, the J end by 1 base, with 13 bases between. The CDR3 extends over 18 amino acids. Here the CDR3 DNA reads TGTGCCAGCAGTTTATCCAGGGGAATTCATTCTGGGGCCAACGTCCTGACTTTC. Its protein product is CASSLSRGIHSGANVLTF.

This sequence joins TRBV28 and TRBJ2-3; D may be TRBD1 (5 bases). V lost 6 bases and J lost 4, with 20 bases in between. The germline V gene has CDR1 MDHEN and CDR2 SYDVKM. The CDR3 has 16 residues. In nucleotides, the CDR3 is TGTGCCAGCAGGACAGACACTCAAACCTTGCCAGATACGCAGTATTTT. The encoded protein is CASRTDTQTLPDTQYF.

This chain uses TRBV27 with TRBJ2-7, with D possibly matching TRBD2 (5 bases). The germline gives CDR1 MNHEY, CDR2 SMNVEV (reference sequence). V lost 2 bases, J lost 0 bases, and 8 bases lay in between. The CDR3 extends over 14 amino acids. The CDR3 nucleotides are TGTGCCAGCAGTTTAGGAGGTAGCTCCTACGAGCAGTACTTC. This sequence encodes CASSLGGSSYEQYF.

The rearrangement links TRBV15 to TRBJ2-7, with 9 bases lining up with TRBD2. The CDR3 totals 15 residues. Germline lookup yields CDR1 LNHNV and CDR2 YYDKDF (reference sequence). The V segment lost 1 base and the J segment 4 bases; nucleotides outside the gene matches: 5. The CDR3: CATSRGSGGTYEQYF. For the CDR3, the DNA is TGTGCCACCAGCAGAGGTAGCGGGGGTACATACGAGCAGTACTTC. The entire variable domain, with the rest obtained from reference TRBV15 and TRBJ2-7, is as follows: DAMVIQNPRYQVTQFGKPVTLSCSQTLNHNVMYWYQQKSSQAPKLLFHYYDKDFNNEADTPDNFQSRRPNTSFCFLDIRSPGLGDTAMYLCATSRGSGGTYEQYFGPGTRLTVT.

This clone was counted a single time. This rearrangement joins TRBV5-1 to TRBJ2-5; the match to TRBD1 covers 8 bases. Germline CDR1 SGHRS, CDR2 YFSETQ. The CDR3 is 14 residues long. Trimming took 5 bases from V and 5 from J; bases not matched to a gene: 8. This chain's CDR3 is CASSFGQGRETQYF. In DNA form, the CDR3 reads TGCGCCAGCAGTTTTGGACAGGGAAGGGAGACCCAGTACTTC.

As concerns this clone: Other DNA sequences within the sample encode an identical CDR3. This chain links TRBV7-9 with TRBJ2-1; 8 bases agree with TRBD1. The J segment lost 6 bases and the V segment lost 5 bases, leaving 3 bases of the junction unmatched. Germline CDR1 is SEHNR and CDR2 is FQNEAQ (reference sequence). The CDR3 runs to 13 residues. Written as DNA, the CDR3 is TGTGCCAGCAGCAGTACAGGGGGCAATGAGCAGTTCTTC. Protein product: CASSSTGGNEQFF. The entire variable domain, with the rest obtained from reference TRBV7-9 and TRBJ2-1, is as follows: DTGVSQNPRHKITKRGQNVTFRCDPISEHNRLYWYRQTLGQGPEFLTYFQNEAQLEKSRLLSDRFSAERPKGSFSTLEIQRTEQGDSAMYLCASSSTGGNEQFFGPGTRLTVL.

Only a few counts were recorded for this clone. The chain is built from TRBV5-1 and TRBJ2-5; maybe TRBD2 (5 bases). CDR1 and CDR2 (germline): SGHRS, YFSETQ. This CDR3 is 15 amino acids long. Trimming left V 4 bases short and J 3 bases short, with 16 bases between. The CDR3 DNA reads as TGCGCCAGCAGCCAGCGAGGCGGGCCCGAAGAGACCCAGTACTTC. Protein product: CASSQRGGPEETQYF.

This clone was seen once. The chain carries TRBV28 and TRBJ1-3; 8 nucleotides match TRBD1. The V segment lost 1 base and the J segment 0 bases; nucleotides outside the gene matches: 5. The CDR3 contains 17 residues. The germline CDR1 and CDR2 sequences are MDHEN and SYDVKM. CDR3 protein: CASSLYGQGSSGNTIYF. The DNA for the CDR3 is TGTGCCAGCAGTTTATACGGACAGGGTTCCTCTGGAAACACCATATATTTT.

The chain carries TRBV5-3 and TRBJ1-1; weak D call: TRBD1 (5 bases). TRBV5-3 is designated an ORF whose function remains uncertain. The CDR3 has 14 residues. Trimming removed 4 bases at V and 4 bases at J, with 14 bases between. For the CDR3, the DNA is TGTGCCAGAAGCACCCCCGGGGGGTGCACTGAAGCTTTCTTT. Protein sequence: CARSTPGGCTEAFF.

This rearrangement joins TRBV5-5 to TRBJ1-2; D gene ambiguous. Trimming removed 0 bases at V and 4 bases at J, with 7 bases between. From germline, CDR1 is SGHKS and CDR2 YYEKEE (reference sequence). This CDR3 comprises 13 residues. The CDR3 is CASSLGAGYGYTF. Written as DNA, the CDR3 is TGTGCCAGCAGCTTGGGTGCGGGCTATGGCTACACCTTC.

Concerning this clone itself: Relative to the germline gene, one junction end is altered; a read error may explain this. The chain is built from TRBV7-7 and TRBJ1-3; unclear D gene. This CDR3 comprises 15 residues. Germline CDR1 is SSHAT and CDR2 is FNYEAQ (reference sequence). CDR3 loop: CASSKDADSGNTIYF. CDR3 in DNA: TGTGCTAGCAGCAAGGATGCGGACTCTGGAAACACCATATATTTT.

This sequence joins TRBV5-1 and TRBJ1-4; D might be TRBD1 (6 bases). CDR1 and CDR2 from the germline V gene are SGHRS and YFSETQ. CDR3 size: 15 residues. Trimming took off 4 bases at V and 8 bases at J, with 18 bases between the two ends. The DNA for the CDR3 is TGCGCCAGCAGCACAGAGGGCACAGGGCCCGAAAAACTGTTTTTT. Translated: CASSTEGTGPEKLFF.

This rearrangement joins TRBV28 to TRBJ1-5, with D perhaps TRBD1 (5 bases). This CDR3 contains 15 residues. The V gene lost 2 bases and the J gene lost 0 bases, with 8 bases spanning the gap. The germline gives CDR1 MDHEN, CDR2 SYDVKM. CDR3 sequence reads: CASSLGGDSNQPQHF. DNA for the CDR3: TGTGCCAGCAGTTTAGGAGGGGATAGCAATCAGCCCCAGCATTTT.

V gene TRBV5-1 combines with J gene TRBJ2-3; a possible D gene is TRBD1 (6 bases). Trimming took off 3 bases at V and 2 bases at J, with 10 bases between the two ends. The CDR3 extends over 14 amino acids. Germline assignment: CDR1 SGHRS and CDR2 YFSETQ. The CDR3 sequence: CASSSRDNTDTQYF. In DNA, the CDR3 is TGCGCCAGCAGCTCCCGGGACAACACAGATACGCAGTATTTT.

This clone was detected only a few times. V usage is TRBV7-2 and J usage is TRBJ2-1; 10 nucleotides line up with TRBD2. J was trimmed by 8 bases and V by 2 bases; bases with no gene match: 6. CDR3 size: 15 residues. The germline gives CDR1 SGHTA, CDR2 FQGNSA. The CDR3 region has the DNA TGTGCCAGCAGCTTACAAGCGGGGGGGCCCGATGAGCAGTTCTTC. Residues: CASSLQAGGPDEQFF. The whole variable domain, filled in from reference TRBV7-2 and TRBJ2-1, reads GAGVSQSPSNKVTEKGKDVELRCDPISGHTALYWYRQSLGQGLEFLIYFQGNSAPDKSGLPSDRFSAERTGGSVSTLTIQRTQQEDSAVYLCASSLQAGGPDEQFFGPGTRLTVL.